This paragraph covers one T cell receptor (beta chain) sequence. Its antigen is unidentified. This entry is derived from a study of PD-1 blockade in classical Hodgkin lymphoma. The CDR3 is made up of 9 amino acids. Assay used: immunoSEQ multiplex PCR; TCRdb lists only in-frame clones, some missing. The sample holds roughly 41,000 clones, around 88% seen once. The patients all showed relapse after autologous stem cell transplantation, while their brentuximab vedotin exposure varied. Study-level points and caveats: The authors have not defined what causes the repertoire differences, possibly disease activity or prior therapy. Researchers reported that CD4+ TCR diversity, though not CD8+, rose significantly by C4D1. Exclusion was applied to patients who started nivolumab under 1 year after ASCT.

The rearrangement joins TRBV12-2 to TRBJ2-7. TRBV12-2 is noted as a pseudogene. The specimen was peripheral blood mononuclear cells (PBMCs), collected before the second cycle of nivolumab. The TCR comes from a human donor with classical Hodgkin lymphoma. The CDR3, as DNA: TGTGCACGACGAGTCGAGCAGTACTTC. Its protein product is CARRVEQYF.